This T cell receptor beta chain was captured by sequencing in a study of blood T cell repertoires in COVID-19. Trimming took off 3 bases at V and 6 bases at J, with 14 bases between the two ends. There are 14 residues in the CDR3. CDR1 is SGHAT, CDR2 FQNNGV, per germline. As originally analysed: Amplification of reference gene primers provided the estimated nucleated cell counts. The data were produced by immunoSEQ multiplex PCR, yet TCRdb's version contains in-frame clones alone and is incomplete. That table gives V, J and clone size, and the DNA gave D and trimming. The sample holds 150,000 or so clones, 82% seen once. In this sample, this clone turned up a few times.

The sample consisted of peripheral blood. The J gene is TRBJ1-2, the V gene TRBV11-2; a possible D gene is TRBD1 (5 bases). The clonotype was recovered from a woman aged 70-85 years with acute or convalescent COVID-19. CDR3 coding DNA: TGTGCCAGCAGCTTCTGGCCTCAGGGTAATGGCTACACCTTC. Its protein product is CASSFWPQGNGYTF. Looking up the rest from reference TRBV11-2 and TRBJ1-2 gives the full variable domain: EAGVAQSPRYKIIEKRQSVAFWCNPISGHATLYWYQQILGQGPKLLIQFQNNGVVDDSQLPKDRFSAERLKGVDSTLKIQPAKLEDSAVYLCASSFWPQGNGYTFGSGTRLTVV.